The 20 T cell receptor beta chains below were found in one sample sequenced in a study of blood T cell repertoires in COVID-19. Profiling relied on immunoSEQ multiplex PCR, and the TCRdb table lists in-frame clones only, not all of them. The repertoire includes approximately 220,000 clones, around 90% of them detected once, and more than 12% sits in the top ten. Material for sequencing was PBMCs or T cells enriched from blood (not recorded which). These receptors all stem from a man aged 25-45 years who had been exposed to COVID-19.

The genes are TRBV30 and TRBJ2-6; D is possibly TRBD2 (7 bases). Looked up from germline, CDR1 is GTSNPN and CDR2 is SVGIG (reference sequence). The CDR3 has 15 amino acids. CDR3 in DNA: TGTGCGTCCGGGGGGCAGGTAGGCGGGGCCAACGTCCTGACTTTC. It translates to CASGGQVGGANVLTF. Together with reference TRBV30 and TRBJ2-6, the CDR3 gives the full variable domain: SQTIHQWPATLVQPVGSPLSLECTVEGTSNPNLYWYRQAAGRGLQLLFYSVGIGQISSEVPQNLSASRPQDRQFILSSKKLLLSDSGFYLCASGGQVGGANVLTFGAGSRLTVL.

The J gene is TRBJ2-7, the V gene TRBV5-4, with D possibly matching TRBD2 (6 bases). Trimming cost V 4 bases and J 0 bases, with 17 bases left between them. The germline V gene encodes CDR1 SGHNT and CDR2 YYREEE (reference sequence). This CDR3 spans 16 amino acids. Written as DNA, the CDR3 is TGTGCCAGCAGCCTTAGTCCTAGCGCCAGCTCCTACGAGCAGTACTTC. Protein product: CASSLSPSASSYEQYF.

The gene calls are TRBV13 and TRBJ2-7, with 13 bases aligning to TRBD2. Unmatched junction bases numbered 5, after V lost 1 base and J lost 2 bases. Germline CDR1 and CDR2: PRHDT and FYEKMQ (reference sequence). The CDR3 totals 17 residues. The CDR3 protein is CASSLVGLAGNPYEQYF. The DNA of the CDR3 is TGTGCCAGCAGCTTAGTGGGACTAGCGGGGAACCCCTACGAGCAGTACTTC.

The genes are TRBV5-6 and TRBJ1-6; D not resolved. Trimming cost V 2 bases and J 6 bases, with 6 bases left between them. Germline values: CDR1 SGHDT, CDR2 YYEEEE. CDR3 size: 13 residues. The CDR3 DNA sequence: TGTGCCAGCAGCTTCAATCCTAATTCACCCCTCCACTTT. This encodes CASSFNPNSPLHF.

The chain joins TRBV5-5 to TRBJ2-2; possible D gene TRBD2, 6 bases. V shed 3 bases and J shed 3 bases, with 18 bases lying between them. This CDR3 spans 17 amino acids. Germline values: CDR1 SGHKS, CDR2 YYEKEE (reference sequence). In DNA form, the CDR3 reads TGTGCCAGCAGCTCAAGTGCGGGGTTCGGGGACACCGGGGAGCTGTTTTTT. Residues: CASSSSAGFGDTGELFF.

V is TRBV6-5 and J is TRBJ2-4; perhaps TRBD1 as D (6 bases). The length of the CDR3 is 15 residues. The germline V gene has CDR1 MNHEY and CDR2 SVGAGI. V lost 6 bases to trimming and J lost 2 bases, with 14 bases between them. DNA of the CDR3: TGTGCCAGCAGCACCCTAACAGGGACCAAAAACATTCAGTACTTC. Its translation is CASSTLTGTKNIQYF.

There are a few counts of this clone. This chain links TRBV13 with TRBJ2-7; no definite D call. Deletions cut 3 bases from V and 3 bases from J, with 3 bases between. The CDR3 loop spans 11 amino acids. Germline V gene lookup returns CDR1 PRHDT and CDR2 FYEKMQ (reference sequence). The CDR3 nucleotides read TGTGCCAGCAGCTTTAACTACGAGCAGTACTTC. Protein: CASSFNYEQYF.

The chain recombines TRBV5-6 with TRBJ1-2; D remains unclear. Germline V gene data show CDR1 as SGHDT and CDR2 as YYEEEE. The CDR3 has 14 residues. The ends were cut back, 1 base at V and 2 bases at J, with 9 bases in the middle. The CDR3: CASSLNGINYGYTF. The CDR3 coding sequence is TGTGCCAGCAGCTTGAACGGGATCAACTATGGCTACACCTTC.

The gene calls are TRBV29-1 and TRBJ1-6; tentative D call: TRBD1 (5 bases). The CDR3 runs 16 residues. Germline loops: CDR1 SQVTM, CDR2 ANQGSEA. The CDR3 DNA is TGCAGGGGGGGTCGACCGGGGCTGACCTATAATTCACCCCTCCACTTT. Encoded protein: CRGGRPGLTYNSPLHF.

This chain uses TRBV4-3 with TRBJ2-7, with TRBD1 identical over 10 bases. Trimming cost V 1 base and J 5 bases; bases outside gene matches: 8. The CDR3 is 16 amino acids. Germline lookup yields CDR1 LGHNA and CDR2 YSLEER. The CDR3 is CASSQGLGQGRNEQYF. The CDR3 DNA reads TGCGCCAGCAGCCAAGGGCTGGGACAGGGGAGGAACGAGCAGTACTTC.

CDR3 nucleotides: TGCGCCAGCAGTGAAGGTGTGGAGCAGCCCCAGCATTTT. The encoded protein is CASSEGVEQPQHF. The V and J genes are TRBV10-1 and TRBJ1-5, with D unresolved. The CDR3 consists of 13 residues. V lost 3 bases to trimming and J lost 7 bases, with 10 bases between them. Germline CDR1 and CDR2: WNHNN and SYGVQD (reference sequence).

This chain uses TRBV18 with TRBJ1-4; D call uncertain. Trimming cost V 4 bases and J 8 bases, with 14 bases left between them. Germline loops: CDR1 KGHSH, CDR2 LQKENI. CDR3 size: 14 residues. The CDR3 spells CASSRVLGGEKLFF. CDR3 in DNA: TGTGCCAGCTCACGGGTTCTGGGAGGCGAAAAACTGTTTTTT. Supplemented by reference TRBV18 and TRBJ1-4, the full variable domain reads NAGVMQNPRHLVRRRGQEARLRCSPMKGHSHVYWYRQLPEEGLKFMVYLQKENIIDESGMPKERFSAEFPKEGPSILRIQQVVRGDSAAYFCASSRVLGGEKLFFGSGTQLSVL.

V usage is TRBV19 and J usage is TRBJ1-5, with 7 bases matching TRBD1. Germline V gene sequence: CDR1 LNHDA, CDR2 SQIVND (reference sequence). V lost 6 bases to trimming and J lost 3 bases; unmatched junction nucleotides: 5. The CDR3 consists of 14 residues. The CDR3 DNA sequence: TGTGCCAGTAGACGACAGGGATTCAATCAGCCCCAGCATTTT. The encoded protein is CASRRQGFNQPQHF.

The chain joins TRBV19 to TRBJ2-3; a possible D gene is TRBD1 (5 bases). The CDR3 length is 14 residues. Germline CDR1 and CDR2: LNHDA and SQIVND (reference sequence). The V end lost 5 bases, the J end lost 6 bases, and 15 bases lay between the germline ends. The CDR3 loop is CASSLGAPRDTQYF. In DNA, the CDR3 is TGTGCCAGTAGTCTAGGGGCTCCCCGGGATACGCAGTATTTT.

CDR3 nucleotide sequence: TGTGCCAGCAGCCGCACAGGGGCAGTCACAGATACGCAGTATTTT. This sequence encodes CASSRTGAVTDTQYF. The chain uses TRBV14 and TRBJ2-3, with 7 bases identical to TRBD1. CDR1 and CDR2 from the germline V gene are SGHDN and FVKESK. This CDR3 is 15 amino acids long. Trimming removed 4 bases from V and 2 bases from J; junction bases left unmatched: 6.

This clone was observed a single time. The chain uses TRBV6-5 and TRBJ2-5; a weak D match, TRBD1 (6 bases). Trimming took off 0 bases at V and 2 bases at J, with 13 bases between the two ends. Germline assignment: CDR1 MNHEY and CDR2 SVGAGI. The CDR3 contains 16 residues. The CDR3 DNA is TGTGCCAGCAGTTACTCGAGGTTGACAGGTCAAGAGACCCAGTACTTC. It translates to CASSYSRLTGQETQYF.

The V and J genes are TRBV7-2 and TRBJ1-1; D ambiguous. Trimming took 5 bases from V and 2 from J, leaving 3 bases between them. The CDR3 covers 11 residues. Germline-derived CDR1 and CDR2 are SGHTA and FQGNSA. In DNA, the CDR3 is TGTGCCAGCAGCCTAAACACTGAAGCTTTCTTT. Its translation: CASSLNTEAFF.

This CDR3 reads CASSITGTGWGNQPQHF. The CDR3 DNA reads as TGTGCCAGCAGCATAACAGGGACAGGGTGGGGCAATCAGCCCCAGCATTTT. The genes are TRBV7-9 and TRBJ1-5; 9 nucleotides agree with TRBD1. CDR1 and CDR2 (germline): SEHNR, FQNEAQ (reference sequence). V lost 5 bases to trimming and J lost 2 bases; unmatched junction nucleotides: 10. This CDR3 has 17 residues. The full variable domain, completed using reference TRBV7-9 and TRBJ1-5, is DTGVSQNPRHKITKRGQNVTFRCDPISEHNRLYWYRQTLGQGPEFLTYFQNEAQLEKSRLLSDRFSAERPKGSFSTLEIQRTEQGDSAMYLCASSITGTGWGNQPQHFGDGTRLSIL.

V is TRBV5-4 and J is TRBJ2-7; TRBD1 matches 7 bases. The V segment lost 2 bases and the J segment 0 bases; nucleotides outside the gene matches: 5. Germline V lookup: CDR1 SGHNT, CDR2 YYREEE (reference sequence). CDR3 size: 15 residues. CDR3 sequence reads: CASSLAGGFSYEQYF. In nucleotides, the CDR3 is TGTGCCAGCAGCTTAGCAGGGGGTTTCTCCTACGAGCAGTACTTC.

The genes are TRBV9 and TRBJ1-1; D might be TRBD1 (5 bases). The V end was cut by 3 bases, the J end by 0 bases, with 9 bases between. CDR3 size: 14 residues. Germline V lookup: CDR1 SGDLS, CDR2 YYNGEE. CDR3 DNA sequence: TGTGCCAGCAGCGAGGGAGGGGTGAACACTGAAGCTTTCTTT. Translation gives CASSEGGVNTEAFF.